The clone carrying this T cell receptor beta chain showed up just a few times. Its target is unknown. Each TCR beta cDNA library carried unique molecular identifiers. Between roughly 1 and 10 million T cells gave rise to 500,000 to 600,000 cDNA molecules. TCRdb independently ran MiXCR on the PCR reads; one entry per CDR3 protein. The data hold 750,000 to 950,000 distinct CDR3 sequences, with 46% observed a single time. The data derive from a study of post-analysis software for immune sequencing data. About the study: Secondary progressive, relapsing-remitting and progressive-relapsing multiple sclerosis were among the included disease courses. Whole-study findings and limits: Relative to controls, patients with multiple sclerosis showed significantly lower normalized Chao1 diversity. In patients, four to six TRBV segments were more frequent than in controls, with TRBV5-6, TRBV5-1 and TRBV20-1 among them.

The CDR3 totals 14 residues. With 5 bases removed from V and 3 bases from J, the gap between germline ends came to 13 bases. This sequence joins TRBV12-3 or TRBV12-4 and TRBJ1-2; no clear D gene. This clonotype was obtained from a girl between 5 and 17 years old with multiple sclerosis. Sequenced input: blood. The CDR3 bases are TGTGCCAGCAGTACGCACATAGGGCACTATGGCTACACCTTC. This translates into CASSTHIGHYGYTF.